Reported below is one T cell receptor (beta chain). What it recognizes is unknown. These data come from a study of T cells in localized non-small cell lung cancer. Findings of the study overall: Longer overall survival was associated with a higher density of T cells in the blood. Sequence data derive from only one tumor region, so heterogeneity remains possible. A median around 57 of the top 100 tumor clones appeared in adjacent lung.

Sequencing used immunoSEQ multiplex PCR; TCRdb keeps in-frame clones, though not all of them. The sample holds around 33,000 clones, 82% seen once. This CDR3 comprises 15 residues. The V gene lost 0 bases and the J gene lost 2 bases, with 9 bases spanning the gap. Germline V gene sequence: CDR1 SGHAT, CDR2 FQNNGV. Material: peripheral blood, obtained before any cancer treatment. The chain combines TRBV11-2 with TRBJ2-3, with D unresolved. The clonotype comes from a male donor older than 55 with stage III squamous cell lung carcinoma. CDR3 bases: TGTGCCAGCAGCTTAGATCCCGGGCCCACAGATACGCAGTATTTT. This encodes CASSLDPGPTDTQYF.